The 24 T cell receptor beta chains below all came from one sample that was sequenced in a study of blood T cell repertoires in COVID-19. Clones were read by immunoSEQ multiplex PCR, and TCRdb kept only the in-frame ones, dropping some. The sample consists of 180,000 or so clones, roughly 84% of them appearing once. Sequencing was done on a sample of PBMCs or T cells enriched from blood (not recorded which). The origin of the receptors is a man in his forties who had recovered from COVID-19.

The chain is built from TRBV5-1 and TRBJ2-1, with 9 positions matching TRBD1. Germline CDR1 is SGHRS and CDR2 is YFSETQ. V lost 4 bases and J lost 8; bases outside the gene matches: 10. This CDR3 is 15 amino acids long. CDR3 DNA sequence: TGCGCCAGCAGCGCCTCCGGGACAGGGATCGATGAGCAGTTCTTC. Amino acids: CASSASGTGIDEQFF.

This clone was counted once. The chain recombines TRBV5-1 with TRBJ1-4; TRBD1 matches 7 bases. The V and J ends lost 0 bases and 8 bases, in that order; junction bases with no gene match: 13. Germline CDR1 and CDR2: SGHRS and YFSETQ. CDR3 length: 17 amino acids. CDR3 DNA sequence: TGCGCCAGCAGCTTGGATGGTCAGGGGGTGAAGGGGGAAAAACTGTTTTTT. Its translation: CASSLDGQGVKGEKLFF.

The V call is TRBV2, the J call TRBJ2-7; TRBD1 might be the D (5 bases). CDR3 length: 14 amino acids. Germline V gives CDR1 SNHLY, CDR2 FYNNEI. Trimming cost V 6 bases and J 3 bases, with 15 bases left between them. CDR3 protein: CASRRPRVGYEQYF. DNA of the CDR3: TGTGCCAGCAGACGCCCCAGGGTAGGCTACGAGCAGTACTTC.

This rearrangement joins TRBV4-1 to TRBJ1-4; possible D gene TRBD1, 5 bases. CDR1 is MGHRA, CDR2 YSYEKL, per germline. Trimming shortened V by 0 bases and J by 0 bases, and 8 bases separated the two germline ends. The CDR3 contains 16 residues. CDR3 coding DNA: TGCGCCAGCAGCCAAGACAGGGTTTCAACTAATGAAAAACTGTTTTTT. Translating gives CASSQDRVSTNEKLFF.

This clone was counted only a few times. This CDR3 is CASSLGEAETQYF. Written as DNA, the CDR3 is TGCGCCAGCAGCTTGGGAGAGGCGGAGACCCAGTACTTC. The chain combines TRBV5-1 with TRBJ2-5; D not resolved. V was cut by 0 bases and J by 5 bases, with 8 bases left in between. The CDR3 has 13 amino acids. Germline V CDR1 and CDR2: SGHRS, YFSETQ. The full variable domain, in which reference TRBV5-1 and TRBJ2-5 provide the parts outside the CDR3, is KAGVTQTPRYLIKTRGQQVTLSCSPISGHRSVSWYQQTPGQGLQFLFEYFSETQRNKGNFPGRFSGRQFSNSRSEMNVSTLELGDSALYLCASSLGEAETQYFGPGTRLLVL.

The rearrangement joins TRBV6-6 to TRBJ1-5; D unresolved. Germline CDR1 and CDR2: MNHNY and SVGAGI (reference sequence). This CDR3 is built from 14 residues. Trimming took 5 bases from V and 6 from J, leaving 14 bases between them. CDR3 sequence reads: CASSRVVEAQPQHF. CDR3 sequence (DNA): TGTGCCAGCAGTCGCGTTGTCGAAGCTCAGCCCCAGCATTTT.

V is TRBV7-8 and J is TRBJ2-7, with D possibly being TRBD1 (6 bases). The CDR3 covers 15 residues. Trimming removed 6 bases from V and 0 bases from J, with 15 bases in between. Germline CDR1 is SGHVS and CDR2 is FQNEAQ. The CDR3 protein is CASRPGGGSSYEQYF. The CDR3 coding sequence is TGTGCCAGCAGACCGGGTGGGGGCAGCTCCTACGAGCAGTACTTC.

In nucleotides, the CDR3 is TGCGCCAGCAGCCAGGGAAGCATAGAGGACACCATATATTTT. The encoded protein is CASSQGSIEDTIYF. The rearrangement links TRBV5-1 to TRBJ1-3; D might be TRBD1 (5 bases). Trimming took 4 bases from V and 8 from J, leaving 16 bases between them. Germline lookup yields CDR1 SGHRS and CDR2 YFSETQ. The CDR3 consists of 14 residues.

The chain recombines TRBV4-1 with TRBJ1-2; D is ambiguous. CDR1 is MGHRA, CDR2 YSYEKL, per germline. Trimming removed 1 base from V and 8 bases from J, with 17 bases in between. This CDR3 has 15 amino acids. The CDR3 bases are TGCGCCAGCAGCCAAGCAAGCGGGTCGGCTGGGGGCTACACCTTC. As protein: CASSQASGSAGGYTF.

This sequence joins TRBV5-6 and TRBJ1-2, with D hard to call. From germline, CDR1 is SGHDT and CDR2 YYEEEE. The length of the CDR3 is 14 residues. Trimming stripped 0 bases from V and 3 bases from J, with 9 bases between. In DNA form, the CDR3 reads TGTGCCAGCAGCTTGGGTCAGTCCCACTATGGCTACACCTTC. Translation gives CASSLGQSHYGYTF.

This clone showed up just once. The V and J genes are TRBV5-6 and TRBJ1-1; D is undetermined. V lost 5 bases, J lost 3 bases, and 11 bases lay in between. Germline values: CDR1 SGHDT, CDR2 YYEEEE. The CDR3 is 13 residues long. This CDR3 reads CASSYDWDTEAFF. The CDR3 DNA is TGTGCCAGCAGTTACGACTGGGACACTGAAGCTTTCTTT.

This chain uses TRBV19 with TRBJ1-5, with 10 bases fitting TRBD1. The CDR3 spans 17 residues. Germline V gene lookup returns CDR1 LNHDA and CDR2 SQIVND (reference sequence). The V gene end was trimmed by 4 bases and the J gene end by 0 bases; junction bases not matched to a gene: 6. The CDR3 bases are TGTGCCAGTAGTAGACAGGGGGCCGTATATAGCAATCAGCCCCAGCATTTT. This translates into CASSRQGAVYSNQPQHF.

This chain links TRBV5-6 with TRBJ1-2; D is perhaps TRBD1 (6 bases). Germline V gene sequence: CDR1 SGHDT, CDR2 YYEEEE. This CDR3 has 14 residues. The V and J ends lost 2 bases and 2 bases respectively, with 10 bases between them. CDR3 sequence reads: CASSFGQGNYGYTF. The CDR3 DNA sequence: TGTGCCAGCAGCTTTGGGCAGGGGAACTATGGCTACACCTTC.

The chain uses TRBV3-1 (or the pseudogene TRBV3-2) and TRBJ1-2, with D possibly matching TRBD1 (6 bases). This CDR3 comprises 15 residues. Trimming took off 1 base at V and 8 bases at J, with 17 bases between the two ends. Germline-derived CDR1 and CDR2 are LGHDT and YNNKEL (reference sequence). CDR3 sequence: CASSQVSRGGRGYTF. In DNA, the CDR3 is TGTGCCAGCAGCCAAGTATCCAGGGGTGGTCGGGGCTACACCTTC.

This clone was recorded a few times. J is TRBJ1-1 and V is TRBV4-1; weak D call: TRBD1 (6 bases). Germline V gene data show CDR1 as MGHRA and CDR2 as YSYEKL. The CDR3 extends over 15 amino acids. V was pared by 1 base and J by 1 base, with 10 bases between. The CDR3 loop is CASSQVGRGNTEAFF. For the CDR3, the DNA is TGCGCCAGCAGCCAAGTAGGCAGGGGGAACACTGAAGCTTTCTTT.

The rearrangement links TRBV10-2 to TRBJ1-2; unclear D gene. The V gene's germline CDR1 is WSHSY and CDR2 SAAADI. The length of the CDR3 is 13 residues. The V end was cut by 0 bases, the J end by 5 bases, with 7 bases between. DNA for the CDR3: TGCGCCAGCAGTGAGTCGGGCCCTTATGGCTACACCTTC. It encodes CASSESGPYGYTF.

V is TRBV4-2 and J is TRBJ1-2, with 7 bases fitting TRBD1. The CDR3 has 16 amino acids. V shed 1 base and J 4 bases; nucleotides not matched to a gene: 9. Per the germline V gene, CDR1 is LGHNA and CDR2 is YNFKEQ. As DNA, the CDR3 is TGTGCCAGCAGCCAAGTCGCAGGGGGGCCGTTCTATGGCTACACCTTC. It yields the protein CASSQVAGGPFYGYTF.

This clone appeared many times. The chain combines TRBV19 with TRBJ1-6, with D possibly matching TRBD1 (6 bases). Trimming pared 6 bases from V and 4 bases from J, leaving 10 bases between. CDR1 LNHDA and CDR2 SQIVND come from the germline V gene (reference sequence). The CDR3 loop spans 14 amino acids. DNA for the CDR3: TGTGCCAGTAGCCCGACAGGTTATAATTCACCCCTCCACTTT. Protein: CASSPTGYNSPLHF.

The CDR3 protein is CASQGQINQPQHF. CDR3 bases: TGTGCCAGTCAAGGACAGATCAATCAGCCCCAGCATTTT. This sequence joins TRBV19 and TRBJ1-5, with D tentatively TRBD1 (6 bases). Looked up from germline, CDR1 is LNHDA and CDR2 is SQIVND (reference sequence). Deletions cut 8 bases from V and 3 bases from J, with 11 bases between. The CDR3 is 13 residues long.

The chain links TRBV19 to TRBJ2-1, with D perhaps matching TRBD2 (6 bases). The CDR3 is 11 amino acids. V was clipped by 11 bases and J by 11 bases, with 16 bases between them. Germline V gene sequence: CDR1 LNHDA, CDR2 SQIVND (reference sequence). The CDR3 region has the DNA TGTGCCGCAGTAGGCAGGACTAAGCAGTTCTTC. The encoded protein is CAAVGRTKQFF.

CDR3 in DNA: TGCAGTGCACGGGGGAACACTGAAGCTTTCTTT. Its protein is CSARGNTEAFF. This chain uses TRBV20-1 with TRBJ1-1; no clear D. Trimming took off 6 bases at V and 1 base at J, with 6 bases between the two ends. This CDR3 spans 11 amino acids. Germline lookup yields CDR1 DFQATT and CDR2 SNEGSKA (reference sequence).

This clone appeared once. The genes are TRBV21-1 and TRBJ1-3; the table calls TRBD1, which could not be checked here. TRBV21-1 is described as a pseudogene. This CDR3 is built from 19 residues. The CDR3 here is CASSKTQSTRQGISNTIYF. CDR3 nucleotides: TGTGCCAGCAGCAAAACCCAATCAACCCGACAGGGGATATCAAACACCATATATTTT.

The chain recombines TRBV6-5 with TRBJ1-1; possibly TRBD1 for D (5 bases). V lost 7 bases to trimming and J lost 11 bases, with 14 bases between them. CDR1 and CDR2 from the germline V gene are MNHEY and SVGAGI. This CDR3 has 11 residues. CDR3 DNA: TGTGCCAGCAAAGGAGAAGGGGCGGCTTTCTTT. Encoded protein: CASKGEGAAFF.

V and J are TRBV29-1 and TRBJ1-1; 7 positions agree with TRBD1. This CDR3 has 12 amino acids. In germline, CDR1 is SQVTM, CDR2 ANQGSEA. Trimming cost V 7 bases and J 7 bases; bases outside gene matches: 9. CDR3 sequence: CSATDRVDEAFF. The CDR3, as DNA: TGCAGCGCTACCGACAGGGTGGATGAAGCTTTCTTT. Full variable domain (remainder filled in from reference TRBV29-1 and TRBJ1-1): SAVISQKPSRDICQRGTSLTIQCQVDSQVTMMFWYRQQPGQSLTLIATANQGSEATYESGFVIDKFPISRPNLTFSTLTVSNMSPEDSSIYLCSATDRVDEAFFGQGTRLTVV.